Only a few counts were recorded for the clone carrying this T cell receptor beta chain. Its antigen is still unknown. Germline CDR1 reads MNHNY; CDR2 reads SVGAGI (reference sequence). CDR3 size: 18 residues. V shed 0 bases and J 5 bases; nucleotides not matched to a gene: 13. This record comes from a study of immune heterogeneity within non-small cell lung tumors. The template for each sample was roughly 600 ng of genomic DNA, which had been extracted from bulk tumor tissue. Multiple biopsies spaced far apart were taken from each primary tumor during surgery. Enrolled individuals presented with untreated, newly diagnosed non-small cell lung cancer and received curative surgery. Multiplex PCR was performed with 32 V and 13 J primers, and it amplified TCR beta CDR3. MiXCR, applied by TCRdb to the multiplex PCR reads, yields one record per CDR3 protein. Among tens of thousands of distinct CDR3 sequences listed, about 30% were seen once.

Findings of the study overall: Identical dominant CDR3 beta clonotypes showed recurrence across tumor sites within a patient, and site-unique high-frequency clones were also present. Local clonality of T cells correlated moderately yet significantly with local tumor mutational burden (R roughly 0.33).

The sample comprised lung tumor tissue. This clonotype was sampled from a middle-aged man with non-small cell lung cancer. The chain recombines TRBV6-6 with TRBJ2-4; 7 bases match TRBD2. The CDR3 is CASSYSGRGRGDQNIQYF. The CDR3, as DNA: TGTGCCAGCAGTTACTCCGGGCGTGGGAGGGGCGACCAAAACATTCAGTACTTC.